The clone carrying this T cell receptor (beta chain) was seen more than once but under ten times. CDR3 length: 14 amino acids. The trim removed 7 bases at V and 5 bases at J, leaving 9 bases unmatched. Germline V CDR1 and CDR2: SGHTA, FQGNSA. TCRdb itself ran the RT-PCR reads through MiXCR, one entry per CDR3 protein. The table includes about 480,000 distinct CDR3 sequences, 10% to 15% detected once. This sample was taken from a study of response to subunit inactivated influenza vaccine. The sample was PBMCs from blood, taken roughly 47 days after vaccination. The origin of this receptor is a man aged 45 to 65 who received an inactivated influenza vaccine. The chain employs TRBV7-2 and TRBJ1-1, with 8 bases that match TRBD1. The CDR3 DNA is TGTGCCAGCAACCAGGACAGGGTGGGGACTGAAGCTTTCTTT. Residues: CASNQDRVGTEAFF.